Each of the 14 T cell receptor beta chains below was sequenced from the same sample in a study of T-cell reconstitution after alpha-beta-depleted transplantation in children. TCRbeta library construction was performed incorporating unique molecular identifiers. TCRdb analysed the PCR reads with MiXCR anew, one entry per CDR3 protein. The sample records some 520,000 distinct CDR3 sequences, over 25% being singletons. This sample comprised PBMCs from the stem cell graft donor, obtained from the stem cell graft. The receptors were gathered from a human donor who donated a stem cell graft to a child with aplastic anemia.

This clonotype was observed a few times. The rearrangement links TRBV5-1 to TRBJ2-7, with D uncertain. This CDR3 is 17 amino acids long. Germline V gene lookup returns CDR1 SGHRS and CDR2 YFSETQ. Trimming cost V 3 bases and J 2 bases, with 21 bases left between them. The CDR3 DNA reads TGCGCCAGCAGCTCCCTTGCCGGGCCCAGATCCACCTACGAGCAGTACTTC. Translating gives CASSSLAGPRSTYEQYF.

The V call is TRBV20-1, the J call TRBJ1-5; a weak D match, TRBD1 (5 bases). This CDR3 comprises 14 residues. The germline V gene encodes CDR1 DFQATT and CDR2 SNEGSKA (reference sequence). Trimming pared 2 bases from V and 6 bases from J, leaving 14 bases between. CDR3 amino acids: CSARSGGRSQPQHF. CDR3 nucleotide sequence: TGCAGTGCTAGATCGGGGGGTCGTAGTCAGCCCCAGCATTTT.

The J gene is TRBJ2-1, the V gene TRBV4-3, with 10 bases matching TRBD2. The CDR3 runs 17 residues. V dropped 0 bases and J dropped 10; count of bases not matched to a gene: 12. From germline, CDR1 is LGHNA and CDR2 YSLEER. CDR3 residues: CASSQDLGSSGSREQFF. For the CDR3, the DNA is TGCGCCAGCAGCCAAGATTTAGGGTCTAGCGGGAGTAGGGAGCAGTTCTTC.

The rearrangement joins TRBV15 to TRBJ2-4; no clear D. This CDR3 is built from 14 residues. Per the germline V gene, CDR1 is LNHNV and CDR2 is YYDKDF (reference sequence). Trimming cost V 0 bases and J 5 bases, with 8 bases left between them. CDR3 sequence (DNA): TGTGCCACCAGCAGAGAACGGATTGAAAACATTCAGTACTTC. Protein sequence: CATSRERIENIQYF.

CDR3 coding DNA: TGTGCCAGCAGCCGATTTGGGGCCAGGGGGAACGAGCAGTACTTC. Protein sequence: CASSRFGARGNEQYF. This sequence joins TRBV9 and TRBJ2-7; 7 bases fit TRBD1. V lost 4 bases to trimming and J lost 5 bases; unmatched junction nucleotides: 12. Germline CDR1 SGDLS, CDR2 YYNGEE. The CDR3 spans 15 residues.

A few counts support this clonotype. The chain carries TRBV12-3 or TRBV12-4 and TRBJ1-2, with D unclear. Between the trimmed V and J ends, which lost 8 bases and 7 bases, there was a span of 2 bases. This CDR3 is built from 8 residues. The CDR3, as DNA: TGTGCCAGCGGTGGCTACACCTTC. It codes for CASGGYTF.

Only a few counts were recorded for this clonotype. This sequence joins TRBV30 and TRBJ2-7, with D possibly called TRBD1 or TRBD2 (5 bases each). Between the trimmed V and J ends, which lost 5 bases and 0 bases, there was a span of 5 bases. Looked up from germline, CDR1 is GTSNPN and CDR2 is SVGIG (reference sequence). The CDR3 runs to 11 residues. This chain's CDR3 is CAWGGSYEQYF. The DNA of the CDR3 is TGTGCCTGGGGGGGCTCCTACGAGCAGTACTTC.

This clonotype turned up a few times. The chain employs TRBV25-1 and TRBJ2-2; 9 bases are a match to TRBD2. There are 18 residues in the CDR3. Germline V lookup: CDR1 MGHDK, CDR2 SYGVNS. Losses at the gene ends were 2 bases for V and 0 bases for J; bases not matched to a gene: 7. The CDR3 reads CASSEVRLAVANTGELFF. DNA of the CDR3: TGTGCCAGCAGTGAAGTGAGACTAGCGGTCGCGAACACCGGGGAGCTGTTTTTT.

This clonotype was seen many times. The rearrangement joins TRBV20-1 to TRBJ1-6, with TRBD1 matching over 10 bases. Trimming cost V 0 bases and J 9 bases; bases outside gene matches: 2. This CDR3 is 14 amino acids long. Germline CDR1 is DFQATT and CDR2 is SNEGSKA (reference sequence). This CDR3 reads CSARETGGSSPLHF. CDR3 sequence (DNA): TGCAGTGCTAGAGAGACAGGGGGCTCTTCACCCCTCCACTTT.

The chain employs TRBV7-6 and TRBJ1-4; possibly TRBD1 for D (5 bases). The CDR3 has 13 residues. With 5 bases removed from V and 8 bases from J, the gap between germline ends came to 12 bases. Germline-derived CDR1 and CDR2 are SGHVS and FNYEAQ. CDR3 protein: CASSPGEWEKLFF. DNA for the CDR3: TGTGCCAGCAGCCCGGGGGAATGGGAAAAACTGTTTTTT. The full variable domain, in which reference TRBV7-6 and TRBJ1-4 provide the parts outside the CDR3, is GAGVSQSPRYKVTKRGQDVALRCDPISGHVSLYWYRQALGQGPEFLTYFNYEAQQDKSGLPNDRFSAERPEGSISTLTIQRTEQRDSAMYRCASSPGEWEKLFFGSGTQLSVL.

The table lists this clonotype with many counts. The rearrangement uses TRBV4-3 and TRBJ1-4, with 9 bases that match TRBD1. Germline CDR1 LGHNA, CDR2 YSLEER. This CDR3 contains 16 residues. J lost 7 bases, V lost 0 bases, and 6 bases had no gene match. The CDR3 bases are TGCGCCAGCAGCCAAGATCCCGGACAGGGGAGTGAAAAACTGTTTTTT. This gives the protein CASSQDPGQGSEKLFF.

CDR3 coding DNA: TGTGCCAGCAGCGTAGTTCCAGGACAGAACACTGAAGCTTTCTTT. It translates to CASSVVPGQNTEAFF. The V call is TRBV9, the J call TRBJ1-1; weak D call: TRBD1 (5 bases). Germline lookup yields CDR1 SGDLS and CDR2 YYNGEE. Trimming removed 0 bases at V and 1 base at J, with 10 bases between. CDR3 length: 15 residues.

The CDR3 DNA reads as TGTGCCAGCAGTTCAGGGTCCTTTGGCTACACCTTC. Translation gives CASSSGSFGYTF. This rearrangement joins TRBV27 to TRBJ1-2; D possibly corresponds to TRBD1 (5 bases). The CDR3 has 12 residues. With 4 bases removed from V and 7 bases from J, the gap between germline ends came to 10 bases. Germline V gene data show CDR1 as MNHEY and CDR2 as SMNVEV (reference sequence).

J is TRBJ1-6 and V is TRBV12-3 or TRBV12-4, with TRBD1 identical over 7 bases. The junction had 3 bases not matched to a gene; V was cut back by 2 bases and J by 8 bases. The CDR3 has 14 residues. This chain's CDR3 is CASSLTRGDSPLHF. CDR3 DNA sequence: TGTGCCAGCAGTTTAACCAGGGGGGATTCACCCCTCCACTTT.